In its sample, the clone carrying this TCR beta chain was seen many times. Its specificity is unknown. The data originate from a study of T cells in Graves' hyperthyroidism and ophthalmopathy. Study background: Staff took peripheral blood when the initial diagnosis was made, before any treatment began.

In germline, CDR1 is GTSNPN, CDR2 SVGIG (reference sequence). The CDR3 totals 12 residues. The V and J ends lost 3 bases and 5 bases respectively, with 10 bases between them. Clinical symptoms, serum thyroxine, TRAb, thyroid ultrasound and orbital computed tomography established diagnosis. Overall study findings and caveats: Most thyroid clonotypes expanded above 0.001 appeared in blood too. Using 13 V-J features, a model discriminated ophthalmopathy from stable hyperthyroidism.

From RNA transcripts, TCR beta CDR3 regions were amplified. The TCR CDR3 first-round RT-PCR relied on the HTBI primer set. A single record per CDR3 protein comes from TCRdb applying MiXCR to the multiplex PCR reads. The sample yields around 620,000 distinct CDR3 sequences, approximately 15% seen once. The genes are TRBV30 and TRBJ1-1; maybe TRBD1 (5 bases). The sample taken for sequencing was blood. The clonotype was recovered from a woman younger than 30 with Graves' ophthalmopathy. Written as DNA, the CDR3 is TGTGCCTGGAGGAGGGGTGGGACTGAAGCTTTCTTT. Protein sequence: CAWRRGGTEAFF.